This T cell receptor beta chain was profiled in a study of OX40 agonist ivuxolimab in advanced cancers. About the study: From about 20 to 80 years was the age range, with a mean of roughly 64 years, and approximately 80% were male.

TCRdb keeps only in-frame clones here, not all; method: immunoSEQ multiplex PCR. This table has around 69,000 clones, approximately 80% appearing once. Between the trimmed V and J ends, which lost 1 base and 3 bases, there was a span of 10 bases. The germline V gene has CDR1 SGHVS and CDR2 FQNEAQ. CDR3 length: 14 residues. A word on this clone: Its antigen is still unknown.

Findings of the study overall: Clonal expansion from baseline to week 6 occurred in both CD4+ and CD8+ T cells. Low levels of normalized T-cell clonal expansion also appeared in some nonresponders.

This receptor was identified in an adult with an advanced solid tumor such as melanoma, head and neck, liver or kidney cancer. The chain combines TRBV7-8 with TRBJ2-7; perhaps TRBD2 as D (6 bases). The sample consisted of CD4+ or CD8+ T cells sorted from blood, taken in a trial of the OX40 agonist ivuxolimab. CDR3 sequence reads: CASSLDGGSYEQYF. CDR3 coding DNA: TGTGCCAGCAGCTTAGATGGGGGGAGCTACGAGCAGTACTTC.